The text below deals with one T cell receptor (beta chain). Its antigen remains unidentified. This CDR3 region has 10 residues. Germline V gene lookup returns CDR1 DFQATT and CDR2 SNEGSKA (reference sequence). V was shortened by 6 bases and J by 11 bases, with 13 bases between the two germline ends. Incorporated into the TCR beta cDNA libraries were unique molecular identifiers, which served to reduce PCR and sequencing biases. There were about 1 to 10 million T cells, and some 500,000 cDNA molecules came from them. One entry per CDR3 protein results from TCRdb running MiXCR on the PCR reads. Of around 180,000 distinct CDR3 sequences listed, roughly 31% are singletons. The record originates from a study of post-analysis software for immune sequencing data. Study-wide context: Relapsing-remitting, secondary progressive and progressive-relapsing forms of multiple sclerosis all featured among disease courses.

Study-wide results and caveats: Patients used about five TRBV segments, including TRBV5-6, TRBV5-1 and TRBV20-1, more often than controls.

The chain couples TRBV20-1 to TRBJ2-5; maybe TRBD2 (6 bases). The receptor was derived from a girl aged 10 to 17 with multiple sclerosis. The specimen was blood. The CDR3 loop is CSAPGLGQYF. The CDR3 DNA sequence: TGCAGTGCCCCGGGACTCGGGCAGTACTTC.